This TCR beta chain was observed in a study of neurological immune-mediated disorders. Study-level background: Secondary progressive cases numbered 3 among the roughly 34 multiple sclerosis patients, while the other 31 were relapsing-remitting.

In its sample, this clonotype was seen many times. The CDR3 has 14 amino acids. The germline CDR1 and CDR2 sequences are SGHRS and YFSETQ. Trimming pared 0 bases from V and 5 bases from J, leaving 10 bases between. 5'RACE generated cDNA with 10-nucleotide random UMIs. TCRdb re-called the 5' RACE reads through MiXCR, storing one row per CDR3 protein. The sample records more than 50,000 distinct CDR3 sequences, about 3.7% being singletons. The sample was PBMCs. This TCR was sampled from a woman between 45 and 60 years old with multiple sclerosis. The rearrangement links TRBV5-1 to TRBJ2-3; D is perhaps TRBD2 (7 bases). CDR3 nucleotide sequence: TGCGCCAGCAGCTTGGCAAGGGGGGGAGATACGCAGTATTTT. Its translation is CASSLARGGDTQYF.